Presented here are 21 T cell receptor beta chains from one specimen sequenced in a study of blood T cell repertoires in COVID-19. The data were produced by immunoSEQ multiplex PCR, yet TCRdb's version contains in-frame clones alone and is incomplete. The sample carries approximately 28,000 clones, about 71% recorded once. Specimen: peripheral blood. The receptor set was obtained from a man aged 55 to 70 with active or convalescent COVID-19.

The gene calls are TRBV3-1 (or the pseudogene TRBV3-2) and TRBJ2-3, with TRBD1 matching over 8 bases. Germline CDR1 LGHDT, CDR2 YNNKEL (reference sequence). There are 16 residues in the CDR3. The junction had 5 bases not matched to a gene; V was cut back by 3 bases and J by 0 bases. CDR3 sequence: CASSHPRQGSTDTQYF. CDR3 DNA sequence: TGTGCCAGCAGCCACCCCCGACAGGGGAGCACAGATACGCAGTATTTT.

In DNA, the CDR3 is TGTGCCAGCAGCGTGGATGGACTTTTGAACACTGAAGCTTTCTTT. This codes for CASSVDGLLNTEAFF. The chain uses TRBV9 and TRBJ1-1; D uncertain. V was clipped by 2 bases and J by 0 bases, with 11 bases between them. CDR1 and CDR2 from the germline V gene are SGDLS and YYNGEE. The CDR3 has 15 amino acids.

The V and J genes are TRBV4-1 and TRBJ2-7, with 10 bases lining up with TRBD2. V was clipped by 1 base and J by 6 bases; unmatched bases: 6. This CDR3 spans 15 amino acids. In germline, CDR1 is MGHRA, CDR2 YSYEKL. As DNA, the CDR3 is TGCGCCAGCAGCCAAGGCTCAGCGGGGGGGCCCGAGCAGTACTTC. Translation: CASSQGSAGGPEQYF.

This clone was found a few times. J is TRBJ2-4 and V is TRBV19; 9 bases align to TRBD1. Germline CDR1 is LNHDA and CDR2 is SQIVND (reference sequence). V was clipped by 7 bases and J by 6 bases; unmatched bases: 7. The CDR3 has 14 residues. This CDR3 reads CASTSPGQGNIQYF. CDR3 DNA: TGTGCCAGTACCTCCCCGGGACAGGGAAACATTCAGTACTTC.

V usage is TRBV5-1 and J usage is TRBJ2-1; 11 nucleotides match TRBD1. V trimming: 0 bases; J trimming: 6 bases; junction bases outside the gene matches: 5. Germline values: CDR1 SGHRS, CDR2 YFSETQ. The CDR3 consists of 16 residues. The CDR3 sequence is CASSLGDRGFFNEQFF. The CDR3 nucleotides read TGCGCCAGCAGCTTGGGGGACAGGGGGTTTTTCAATGAGCAGTTCTTC.

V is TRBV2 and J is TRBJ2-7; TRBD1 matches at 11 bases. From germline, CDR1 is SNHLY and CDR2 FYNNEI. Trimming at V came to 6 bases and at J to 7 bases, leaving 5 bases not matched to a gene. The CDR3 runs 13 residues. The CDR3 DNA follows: TGTGCCAGCAGGGACAGGGGGCTTGAAGAGCAGTACTTC. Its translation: CASRDRGLEEQYF.

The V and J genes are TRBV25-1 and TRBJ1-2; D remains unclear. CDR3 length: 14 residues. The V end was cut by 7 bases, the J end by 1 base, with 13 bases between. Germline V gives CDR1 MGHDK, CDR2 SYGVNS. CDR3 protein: CASKRAGVNYGYTF. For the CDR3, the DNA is TGTGCCAGCAAGAGGGCTGGTGTTAACTATGGCTACACCTTC.

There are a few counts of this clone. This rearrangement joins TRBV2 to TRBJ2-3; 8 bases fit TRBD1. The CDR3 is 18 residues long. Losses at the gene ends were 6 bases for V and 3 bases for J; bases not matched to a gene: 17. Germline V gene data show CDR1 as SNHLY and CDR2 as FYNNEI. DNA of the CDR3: TGTGCCAGCAGGGTGGACAGGGTGGTGTCCCCTTGGACAGATACGCAGTATTTT. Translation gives CASRVDRVVSPWTDTQYF.

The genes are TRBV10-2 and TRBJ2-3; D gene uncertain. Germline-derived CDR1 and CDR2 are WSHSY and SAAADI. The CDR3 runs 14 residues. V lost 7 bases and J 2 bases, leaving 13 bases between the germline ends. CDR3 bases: TGCGCCAGCACATCCCTTGCGCACACAGATACGCAGTATTTT. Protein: CASTSLAHTDTQYF.

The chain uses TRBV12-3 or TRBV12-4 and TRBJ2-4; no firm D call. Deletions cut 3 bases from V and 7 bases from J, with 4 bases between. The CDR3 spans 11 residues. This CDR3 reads CASSFSNIQYF. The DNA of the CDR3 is TGTGCCAGCAGTTTTTCGAACATTCAGTACTTC.

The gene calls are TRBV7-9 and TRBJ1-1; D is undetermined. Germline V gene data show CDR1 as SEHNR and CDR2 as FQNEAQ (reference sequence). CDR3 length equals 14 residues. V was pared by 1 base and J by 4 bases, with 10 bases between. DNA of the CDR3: TGTGCCAGCAGCTTAGTGTCCGTGAGCACTGAAGCTTTCTTT. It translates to CASSLVSVSTEAFF.

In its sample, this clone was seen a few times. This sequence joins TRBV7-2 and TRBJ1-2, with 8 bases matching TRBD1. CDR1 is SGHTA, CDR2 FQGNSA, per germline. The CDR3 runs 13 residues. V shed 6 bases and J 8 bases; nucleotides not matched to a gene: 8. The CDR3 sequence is CASSPQGAYGYTF. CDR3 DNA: TGTGCCAGCAGTCCCCAGGGGGCATACGGCTACACCTTC. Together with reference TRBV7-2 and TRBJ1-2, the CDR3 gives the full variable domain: GAGVSQSPSNKVTEKGKDVELRCDPISGHTALYWYRQSLGQGLEFLIYFQGNSAPDKSGLPSDRFSAERTGGSVSTLTIQRTQQEDSAVYLCASSPQGAYGYTFGSGTRLTVV.

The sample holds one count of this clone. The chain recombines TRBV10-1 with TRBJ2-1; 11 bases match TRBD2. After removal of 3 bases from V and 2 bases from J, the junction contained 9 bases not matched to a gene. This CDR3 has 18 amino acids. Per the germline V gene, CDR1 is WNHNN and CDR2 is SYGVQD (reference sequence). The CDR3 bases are TGCGCCAGCAGTGACTACGCTAGCGGGAGGTCTACCTACAATGAGCAGTTCTTC. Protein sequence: CASSDYASGRSTYNEQFF.

CDR3 protein: CASSQVGRARNEQFF. CDR3 sequence (DNA): TGTGCCAGCAGCCAAGTCGGGAGGGCCCGCAATGAGCAGTTCTTC. This chain connects TRBV3-1 (or the pseudogene TRBV3-2) to TRBJ2-1, with 8 bases identical to TRBD2. The ends lost 1 base at V and 6 bases at J; junction bases unmatched: 5. The CDR3 length is 15 residues. Germline V gene data show CDR1 as LGHDT and CDR2 as YNNKEL (reference sequence).

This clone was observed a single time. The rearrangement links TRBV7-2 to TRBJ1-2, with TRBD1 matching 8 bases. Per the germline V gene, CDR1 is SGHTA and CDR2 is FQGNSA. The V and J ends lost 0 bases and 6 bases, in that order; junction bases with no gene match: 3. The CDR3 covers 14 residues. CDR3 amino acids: CASSLASGGNGYTF. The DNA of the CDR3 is TGTGCCAGCAGCTTAGCGTCAGGGGGCAATGGCTACACCTTC.

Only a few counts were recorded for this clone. The CDR3 sequence is CASSEAAMGLLNTEAFF. DNA of the CDR3: TGCGCCAGCAGTGAGGCCGCCATGGGACTCTTGAACACTGAAGCTTTCTTT. The genes are TRBV10-2 and TRBJ1-1; possibly TRBD1 for D (5 bases). Germline assignment: CDR1 WSHSY and CDR2 SAAADI. V was pared by 2 bases and J by 0 bases, with 16 bases between. This CDR3 contains 17 residues.

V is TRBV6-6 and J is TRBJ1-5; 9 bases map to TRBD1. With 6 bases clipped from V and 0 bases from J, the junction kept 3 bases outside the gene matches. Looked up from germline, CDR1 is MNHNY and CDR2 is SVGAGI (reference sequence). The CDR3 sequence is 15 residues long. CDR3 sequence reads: CASSNRGRSNQPQHF. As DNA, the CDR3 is TGTGCCAGCAGCAACAGGGGGCGTAGCAATCAGCCCCAGCATTTT.

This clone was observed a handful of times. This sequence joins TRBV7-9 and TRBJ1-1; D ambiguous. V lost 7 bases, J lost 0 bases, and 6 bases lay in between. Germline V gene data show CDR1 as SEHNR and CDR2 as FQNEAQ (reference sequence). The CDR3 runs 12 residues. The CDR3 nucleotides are TGTGCCAGCACCAACATGAACACTGAAGCTTTCTTT. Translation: CASTNMNTEAFF.

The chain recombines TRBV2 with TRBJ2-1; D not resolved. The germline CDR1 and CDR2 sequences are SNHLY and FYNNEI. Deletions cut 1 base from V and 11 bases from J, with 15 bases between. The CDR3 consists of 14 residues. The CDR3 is CASSEDGPTLKQFF. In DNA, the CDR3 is TGTGCCAGCAGTGAAGACGGTCCTACGTTGAAGCAGTTCTTC.

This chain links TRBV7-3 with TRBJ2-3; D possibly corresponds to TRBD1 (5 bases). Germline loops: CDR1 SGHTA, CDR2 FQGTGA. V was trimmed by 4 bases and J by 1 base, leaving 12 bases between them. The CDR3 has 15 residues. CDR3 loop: CASSSPLGGTDTQYF. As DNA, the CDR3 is TGTGCCAGCAGCTCCCCTCTAGGGGGCACAGATACGCAGTATTTT.

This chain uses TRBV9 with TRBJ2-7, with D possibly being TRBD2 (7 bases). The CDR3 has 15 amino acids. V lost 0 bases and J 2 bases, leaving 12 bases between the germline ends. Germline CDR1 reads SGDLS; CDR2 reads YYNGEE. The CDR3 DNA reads TGTGCCAGCAGCGTAGAAGGGGGGGAAACCTACGAGCAGTACTTC. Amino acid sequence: CASSVEGGETYEQYF.